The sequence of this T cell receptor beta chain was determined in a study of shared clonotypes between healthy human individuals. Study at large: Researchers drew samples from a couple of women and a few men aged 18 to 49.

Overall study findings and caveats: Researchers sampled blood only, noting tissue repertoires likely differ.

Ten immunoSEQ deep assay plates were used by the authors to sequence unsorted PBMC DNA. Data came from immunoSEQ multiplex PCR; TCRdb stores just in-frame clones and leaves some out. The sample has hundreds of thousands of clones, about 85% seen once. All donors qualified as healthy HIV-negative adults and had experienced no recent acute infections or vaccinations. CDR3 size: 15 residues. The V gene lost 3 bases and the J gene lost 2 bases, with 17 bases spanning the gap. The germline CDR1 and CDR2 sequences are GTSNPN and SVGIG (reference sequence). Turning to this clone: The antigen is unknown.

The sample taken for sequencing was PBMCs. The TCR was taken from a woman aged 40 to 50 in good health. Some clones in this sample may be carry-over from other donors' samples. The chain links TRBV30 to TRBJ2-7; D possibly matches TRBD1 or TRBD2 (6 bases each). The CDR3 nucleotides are TGTGCCTGGAGCAAAGAATGGAGGGGGGCCTACGAGCAGTACTTC. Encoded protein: CAWSKEWRGAYEQYF.